One sample yielded the 14 T cell receptor beta chains listed below, sequenced in a study of blood T cell repertoires in COVID-19. Assay used: immunoSEQ multiplex PCR; TCRdb lists only in-frame clones, some missing. The data contain around 300,000 clones, roughly nine tenths of them singletons. Sequenced material: peripheral blood. Receptors originate from a man aged 18 to 30 with active or convalescent COVID-19.

This CDR3 is CASSDRDRGLNTEAFF. CDR3 DNA sequence: TGTGCCAGCAGTGACCGGGACAGGGGACTGAACACTGAAGCTTTCTTT. The J gene is TRBJ1-1, the V gene TRBV6-1, with 10 bases matching TRBD1. The CDR3 loop spans 16 amino acids. In germline, CDR1 is MNHNS, CDR2 SASEGT. The ends lost 3 bases at V and 0 bases at J; junction bases unmatched: 4.

The gene calls are TRBV7-2 and TRBJ1-4; TRBD1 agrees at 8 bases. Germline V gives CDR1 SGHTA, CDR2 FQGNSA. The CDR3 has 14 amino acids. The ends lost 3 bases at V and 3 bases at J; junction bases unmatched: 0. CDR3 sequence (DNA): TGTGCCAGCAGCTTGGACAGGGCTAATGAAAAACTGTTTTTT. Protein: CASSLDRANEKLFF.

The gene calls are TRBV27 and TRBJ1-3, with D perhaps TRBD1 (6 bases). Germline CDR1 reads MNHEY; CDR2 reads SMNVEV (reference sequence). CDR3 size: 16 residues. V was shortened by 6 bases and J by 0 bases, with 15 bases between the two germline ends. The CDR3, as DNA: TGTGCCAGCAGCCCCCGGGGGGCCGTCTCTGGAAACACCATATATTTT. This gives the protein CASSPRGAVSGNTIYF.

The rearrangement links TRBV10-1 to TRBJ2-7; 8 bases line up with TRBD2. In germline, CDR1 is WNHNN, CDR2 SYGVQD (reference sequence). This CDR3 has 17 residues. J was trimmed by 4 bases and V by 6 bases; bases with no gene match: 17. The CDR3 spells CASSVRGGTHRAYEQYF. Written as DNA, the CDR3 is TGCGCCAGCAGCGTCCGGGGGGGGACACACCGGGCGTACGAGCAGTACTTC.

The CDR3 DNA sequence: TGTGCCAGCAGCTTATCGGCGGACAGGGGGTCCCCTGACTATGGCTACACCTTC. Amino acid sequence: CASSLSADRGSPDYGYTF. The gene calls are TRBV7-2 and TRBJ1-2, with 10 bases identical to TRBD1. J gave up 3 bases and V 2 bases, and 12 bases lay outside the gene matches. In germline, CDR1 is SGHTA, CDR2 FQGNSA. The CDR3 is 18 amino acids.

The genes are TRBV19 and TRBJ2-7; tentative D call: TRBD1 (7 bases). Trimming shortened V by 7 bases and J by 3 bases, and 16 bases separated the two germline ends. This CDR3 is built from 14 residues. CDR1 is LNHDA and CDR2 is SQIVND in the germline V gene (reference sequence). CDR3 DNA sequence: TGTGCCAGTACCAGGACAGGAGGGGACTACGAGCAGTACTTC. This gives the protein CASTRTGGDYEQYF.

The rearrangement uses TRBV27 and TRBJ1-2; 7 bases align to TRBD1. Germline V lookup: CDR1 MNHEY, CDR2 SMNVEV (reference sequence). This CDR3 has 13 residues. Trimming cost V 2 bases and J 5 bases; bases outside gene matches: 2. The CDR3 DNA is TGTGCCAGCAGTTTAAACAGGGGTTATGGCTACACCTTC. It is translated as CASSLNRGYGYTF.

The rearrangement links TRBV29-1 to TRBJ2-4; 9 nucleotides line up with TRBD2. Germline V gene sequence: CDR1 SQVTM, CDR2 ANQGSEA. The trim removed 4 bases at V and 1 base at J, leaving 2 bases unmatched. The CDR3 consists of 14 residues. CDR3 region: CSVGREGAKNIQYF. CDR3 DNA: TGCAGCGTTGGGCGGGAGGGGGCCAAAAACATTCAGTACTTC.

V is TRBV11-2 and J is TRBJ1-3; D gene ambiguous. V lost 1 base and J 0 bases, leaving 4 bases between the germline ends. The CDR3 runs to 14 residues. Germline CDR1 is SGHAT and CDR2 is FQNNGV. CDR3 protein: CASSLGYSGNTIYF. For the CDR3, the DNA is TGTGCCAGCAGCTTAGGTTACTCTGGAAACACCATATATTTT.

This sequence joins TRBV29-1 and TRBJ2-1; D possibly corresponds to TRBD2 (6 bases). Germline CDR1 SQVTM, CDR2 ANQGSEA. The CDR3 contains 10 residues. Trimming cost V 8 bases and J 8 bases, with 10 bases left between them. In DNA form, the CDR3 reads TGCAGCCTCGGGGGAGATGAGCAGTTCTTC. Encoded protein: CSLGGDEQFF.

The chain has TRBV7-2 and TRBJ2-1, with 8 bases fitting TRBD2. This CDR3 contains 15 residues. The germline CDR1 and CDR2 sequences are SGHTA and FQGNSA. Trimming took 2 bases from V and 6 from J; bases not matched to a gene: 6. CDR3 bases: TGTGCCAGCAGCTTATTCGGGGGGGCCGGCAATGAGCAGTTCTTC. Translation gives CASSLFGGAGNEQFF.

This clone has just a few counts. The chain carries TRBV5-1 and TRBJ1-5; D is undetermined. Trimming took off 2 bases at V and 0 bases at J, with 9 bases between the two ends. The CDR3 is 15 residues long. Germline lookup yields CDR1 SGHRS and CDR2 YFSETQ. This CDR3 is CASSLGGASNQPQHF. The DNA for the CDR3 is TGCGCCAGCAGCTTAGGAGGTGCTAGCAATCAGCCCCAGCATTTT.

The V call is TRBV5-1, the J call TRBJ1-4, with TRBD1 matching 8 bases. The V gene end was trimmed by 4 bases and the J gene end by 6 bases; junction bases not matched to a gene: 5. CDR1 and CDR2 from the germline V gene are SGHRS and YFSETQ. The CDR3 contains 14 residues. Here the CDR3 reads CASSIQGVDEKLFF. In DNA form, the CDR3 reads TGCGCCAGCAGCATACAGGGGGTTGATGAAAAACTGTTTTTT. The entire variable domain, with the rest obtained from reference TRBV5-1 and TRBJ1-4, is as follows: KAGVTQTPRYLIKTRGQQVTLSCSPISGHRSVSWYQQTPGQGLQFLFEYFSETQRNKGNFPGRFSGRQFSNSRSEMNVSTLELGDSALYLCASSIQGVDEKLFFGSGTQLSVL.

Only one count was recorded for this clone. The genes are TRBV13 and TRBJ1-4, with unresolved D. CDR1 and CDR2 (germline): PRHDT, FYEKMQ (reference sequence). Trimming removed 1 base at V and 7 bases at J, with 7 bases between. This CDR3 contains 13 residues. In DNA form, the CDR3 reads TGTGCCAGCAGCTTAGCGCCGGTTGAAAAACTGTTTTTT. Translation gives CASSLAPVEKLFF.